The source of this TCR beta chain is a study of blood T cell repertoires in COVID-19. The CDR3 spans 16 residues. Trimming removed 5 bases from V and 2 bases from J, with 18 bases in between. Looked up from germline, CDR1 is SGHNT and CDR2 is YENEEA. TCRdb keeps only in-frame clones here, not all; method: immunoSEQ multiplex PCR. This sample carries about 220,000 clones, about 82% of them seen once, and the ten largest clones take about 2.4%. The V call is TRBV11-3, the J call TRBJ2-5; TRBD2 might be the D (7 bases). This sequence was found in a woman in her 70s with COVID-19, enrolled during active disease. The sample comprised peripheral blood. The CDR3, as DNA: TGTGCCAGCAGCCCCGGGGGGCGGACCCTACAAGAGACCCAGTACTTC. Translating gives CASSPGGRTLQETQYF. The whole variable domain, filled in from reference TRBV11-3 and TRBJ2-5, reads EAGVVQSPRYKIIEKKQPVAFWCNPISGHNTLYWYLQNLGQGPELLIRYENEEAVDDSQLPKDRFSAERLKGVDSTLKIQPAELGDSAVYLCASSPGGRTLQETQYFGPGTRLLVL.